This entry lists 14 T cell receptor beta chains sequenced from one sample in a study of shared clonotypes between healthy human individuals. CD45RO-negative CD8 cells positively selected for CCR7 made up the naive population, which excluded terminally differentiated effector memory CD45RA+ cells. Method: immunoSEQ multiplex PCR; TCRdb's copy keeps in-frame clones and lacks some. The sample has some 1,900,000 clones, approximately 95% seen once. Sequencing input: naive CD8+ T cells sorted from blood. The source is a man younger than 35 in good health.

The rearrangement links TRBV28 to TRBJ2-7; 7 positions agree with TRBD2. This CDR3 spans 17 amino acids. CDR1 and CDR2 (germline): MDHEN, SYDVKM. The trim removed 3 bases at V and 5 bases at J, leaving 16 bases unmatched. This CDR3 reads CASSLVEVGGLKDEQYF. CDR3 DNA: TGTGCCAGCAGTTTGGTTGAAGTGGGAGGGCTTAAGGACGAGCAGTACTTC.

The CDR3 reads CASSVTGNNSPLHF. CDR3 DNA sequence: TGTGCCAGCAGCGTAACAGGGAATAATTCACCCCTCCACTTT. V usage is TRBV9 and J usage is TRBJ1-6; D possibly corresponds to TRBD1 (6 bases). This CDR3 contains 14 residues. V was cut by 1 base and J by 5 bases, with 7 bases left in between. In germline, CDR1 is SGDLS, CDR2 YYNGEE.

The CDR3 sequence: CASSYNGLSTDTQYF. CDR3 sequence (DNA): TGTGCCAGCAGTTATAATGGATTATCGACAGATACGCAGTATTTT. J is TRBJ2-3 and V is TRBV6-5, with no clear D. The germline V gene has CDR1 MNHEY and CDR2 SVGAGI. The CDR3 runs to 15 residues. V lost 3 bases and J lost 3, with 13 bases in between.

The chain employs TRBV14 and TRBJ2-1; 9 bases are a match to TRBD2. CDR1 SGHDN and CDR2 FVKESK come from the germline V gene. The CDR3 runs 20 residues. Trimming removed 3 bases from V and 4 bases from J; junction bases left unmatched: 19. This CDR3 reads CASSHPRSASGASTYNEQFF. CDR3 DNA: TGTGCCAGCAGCCACCCCCGGTCTGCTAGCGGGGCGAGTACGTACAATGAGCAGTTCTTC.

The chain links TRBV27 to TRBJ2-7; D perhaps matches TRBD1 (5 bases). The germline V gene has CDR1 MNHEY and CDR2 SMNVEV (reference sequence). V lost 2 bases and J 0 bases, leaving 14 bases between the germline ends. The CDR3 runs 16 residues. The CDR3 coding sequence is TGTGCCAGCAGTTTAACGAAGACAGCCGGCTCCTACGAGCAGTACTTC. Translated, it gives CASSLTKTAGSYEQYF.

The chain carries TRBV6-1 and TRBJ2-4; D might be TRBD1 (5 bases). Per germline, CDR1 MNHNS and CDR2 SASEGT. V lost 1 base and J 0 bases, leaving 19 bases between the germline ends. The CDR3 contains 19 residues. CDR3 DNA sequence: TGTGCCAGCAGTGAAGAGGGGCCAACCGCCTCCGTAGCCAAAAACATTCAGTACTTC. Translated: CASSEEGPTASVAKNIQYF.

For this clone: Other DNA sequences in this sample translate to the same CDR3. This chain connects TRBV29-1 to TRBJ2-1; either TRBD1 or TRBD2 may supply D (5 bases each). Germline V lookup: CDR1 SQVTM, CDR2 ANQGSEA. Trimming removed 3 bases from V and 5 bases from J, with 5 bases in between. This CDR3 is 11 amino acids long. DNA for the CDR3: TGCAGCGTTGAGGGGGACAATGAGCAGTTCTTC. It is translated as CSVEGDNEQFF.

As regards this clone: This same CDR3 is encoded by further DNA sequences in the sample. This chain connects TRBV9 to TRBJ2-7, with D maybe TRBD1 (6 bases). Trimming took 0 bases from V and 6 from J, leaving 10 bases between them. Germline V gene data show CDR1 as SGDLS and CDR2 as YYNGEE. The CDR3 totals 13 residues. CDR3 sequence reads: CASSVGGGTEQYF. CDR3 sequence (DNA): TGTGCCAGCAGCGTAGGAGGGGGAACCGAGCAGTACTTC. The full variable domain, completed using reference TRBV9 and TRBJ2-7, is DSGVTQTPKHLITATGQRVTLRCSPRSGDLSVYWYQQSLDQGLQFLIQYYNGEERAKGNILERFSAQQFPDLHSELNLSSLELGDSALYFCASSVGGGTEQYFGPGTRLTVT.

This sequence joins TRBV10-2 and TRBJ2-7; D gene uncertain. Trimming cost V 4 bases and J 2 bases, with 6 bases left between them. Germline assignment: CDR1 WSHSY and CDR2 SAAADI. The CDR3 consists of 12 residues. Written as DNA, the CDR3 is TGCGCCAGCAGTGGGCGCGCCTACGAGCAGTACTTC. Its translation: CASSGRAYEQYF.

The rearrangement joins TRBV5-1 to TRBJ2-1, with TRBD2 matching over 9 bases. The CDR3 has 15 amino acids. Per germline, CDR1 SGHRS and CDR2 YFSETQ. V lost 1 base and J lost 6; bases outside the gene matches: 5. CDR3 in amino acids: CASSLKLAGFNEQFF. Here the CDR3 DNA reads TGCGCCAGCAGCTTGAAGCTAGCGGGGTTCAATGAGCAGTTCTTC. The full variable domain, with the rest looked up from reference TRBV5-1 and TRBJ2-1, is KAGVTQTPRYLIKTRGQQVTLSCSPISGHRSVSWYQQTPGQGLQFLFEYFSETQRNKGNFPGRFSGRQFSNSRSEMNVSTLELGDSALYLCASSLKLAGFNEQFFGPGTRLTVL.

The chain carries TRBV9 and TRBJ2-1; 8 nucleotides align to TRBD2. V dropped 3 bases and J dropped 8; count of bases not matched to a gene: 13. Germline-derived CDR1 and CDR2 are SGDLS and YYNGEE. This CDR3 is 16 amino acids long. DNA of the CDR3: TGTGCCAGCAGCGAGGAACTAGCGGCCCTTGGGGATGAGCAGTTCTTC. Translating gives CASSEELAALGDEQFF.

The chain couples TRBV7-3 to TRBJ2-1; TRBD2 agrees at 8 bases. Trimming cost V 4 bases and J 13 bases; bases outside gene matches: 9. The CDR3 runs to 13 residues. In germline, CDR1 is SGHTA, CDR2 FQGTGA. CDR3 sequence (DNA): TGTGCCAGCAGCTCTTCAAGTGCGGGGGGCCAGTTCTTC. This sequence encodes CASSSSSAGGQFF.

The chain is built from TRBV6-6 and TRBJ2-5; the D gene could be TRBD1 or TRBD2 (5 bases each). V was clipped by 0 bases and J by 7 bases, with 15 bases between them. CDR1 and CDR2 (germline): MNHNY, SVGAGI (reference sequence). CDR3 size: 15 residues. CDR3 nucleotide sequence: TGTGCCAGCAGTTACTCAAATGAGGGGTTGGTGACCCAGTACTTC. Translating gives CASSYSNEGLVTQYF.

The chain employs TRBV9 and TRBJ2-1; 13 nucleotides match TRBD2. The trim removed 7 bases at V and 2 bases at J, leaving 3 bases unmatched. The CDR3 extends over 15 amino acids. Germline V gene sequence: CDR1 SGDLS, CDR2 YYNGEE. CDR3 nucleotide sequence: TGTGCCAGCGGGACTAGCGGGATACCCTACAATGAGCAGTTCTTC. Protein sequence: CASGTSGIPYNEQFF.